These T cell receptor beta chains were read from a single sample in a study of blood T cell repertoires in COVID-19. Sequenced by immunoSEQ multiplex PCR; TCRdb stores in-frame clones only, minus some. The table lists 290,000 or so clones, around nine tenths of them singletons. Material: PBMCs or T cells enriched from blood (not recorded which). All receptors derive from a woman in her 30s who had recovered from COVID-19. The CDR3 runs from the conserved cysteine through the conserved F or W. A D gene is named only where the DNA matches it firmly. Size is stated for part of the rows, as once, few or many counts, or as a class when the clone is expanded.

CDR3nt: TGTGCCAGTACCGCCGGGAGGGTGTCAAAACTGTTTTTT
CDR3aa: CASTAGRVSKLFF
j_gene: TRBJ1-4
abundance: NA
v_gene: TRBV19
d_gene: NA

CDR3nt: TGTGCCAGCAGTGACAGGCTCAACTCCTACAATGAGCAGTTCTTC
CDR3aa: CASSDRLNSYNEQFF
j_gene: TRBJ2-1
abundance: NA
v_gene: TRBV6-1
d_gene: NA

CDR3nt: TGTGCCAGCAGTTACAGCGCAGGGGTGAACACTGAAGCTTTCTTT
CDR3aa: CASSYSAGVNTEAFF
j_gene: TRBJ1-1
abundance: NA
v_gene: TRBV6-5
d_gene: NA

CDR3nt: TGCAGCGTGGGACAGGGTAACAGCTACGAGCAGTACTTC
CDR3aa: CSVGQGNSYEQYF
j_gene: TRBJ2-7
abundance: NA
v_gene: TRBV29-1
d_gene: TRBD1

CDR3nt: TGTGCCAGCAGGAGCGGGACTAGCGGTTACGAGCAGTACTTC
CDR3aa: CASRSGTSGYEQYF
j_gene: TRBJ2-7
abundance: once
v_gene: TRBV28
d_gene: TRBD2

CDR3nt: TGTGCCAGCAGCCCGGGACATTTCTCTGGGGCCAACGTCCTGACTTTC
CDR3aa: CASSPGHFSGANVLTF
j_gene: TRBJ2-6
abundance: NA
v_gene: TRBV7-2
d_gene: NA

CDR3nt: TGTGCCAGCAGTTTAGGCAGCCTCACCGGGAGCGCATACAATGAGCAGTTCTTC
CDR3aa: CASSLGSLTGSAYNEQFF
j_gene: TRBJ2-1
abundance: NA
v_gene: TRBV28
d_gene: NA

CDR3nt: TGTGCCAGCAGTTCGTATGCGGGGGCGGAAGCTTTCTTT
CDR3aa: CASSSYAGAEAFF
j_gene: TRBJ1-1
abundance: NA
v_gene: TRBV6-5
d_gene: NA

CDR3nt: TGTGCCAGCAGACAAATCAGGTTCCGGAATCAGCCCCAGCATTTT
CDR3aa: CASRQIRFRNQPQHF
j_gene: TRBJ1-5
abundance: once
v_gene: TRBV28
d_gene: NA

CDR3nt: TGTGCCAGCAGTGCCCCTGCGGTGAGCTCCTACGAGCAGTACTTC
CDR3aa: CASSAPAVSSYEQYF
j_gene: TRBJ2-7
abundance: NA
v_gene: TRBV5-6
d_gene: NA

CDR3nt: TGTGCCAGCATGATGAGCACTGAAGCTTTCTTT
CDR3aa: CASMMSTEAFF
j_gene: TRBJ1-1
abundance: NA
v_gene: TRBV2
d_gene: NA

CDR3nt: TGTGCCACCAGTGATTTGGACGGACTCTATGGCTACACCTTC
CDR3aa: CATSDLDGLYGYTF
j_gene: TRBJ1-2
abundance: NA
v_gene: TRBV24-1
d_gene: NA

CDR3nt: TGTGCCAGCAGGGCCTCAGGGTACTTGCAAGAGACCCAGTACTTC
CDR3aa: CASRASGYLQETQYF
j_gene: TRBJ2-5
abundance: NA
v_gene: TRBV11-2
d_gene: NA

CDR3nt: TGCAGCGTTGAATTACACAGGGGTGAGACCCAGTACTTC
CDR3aa: CSVELHRGETQYF
j_gene: TRBJ2-5
abundance: NA
v_gene: TRBV29-1
d_gene: TRBD1

CDR3nt: TGCGCCAGCAGCCCTAGCGGGAGGGCGGGCACAGATACGCAGTATTTT
CDR3aa: CASSPSGRAGTDTQYF
j_gene: TRBJ2-3
abundance: NA
v_gene: TRBV4-3
d_gene: TRBD2

CDR3nt: TGTGCCAGCACTGGACAGGGGGCACAGCCCCAGCATTTT
CDR3aa: CASTGQGAQPQHF
j_gene: TRBJ1-5
abundance: NA
v_gene: TRBV6-5
d_gene: TRBD1

CDR3nt: TGCAGCGCAGGGGCGAATAGCAATCAGCCCCAGCATTTT
CDR3aa: CSAGANSNQPQHF
j_gene: TRBJ1-5
abundance: once
v_gene: TRBV29-1
d_gene: NA

CDR3nt: TGTGCCAGCAGCTTAGGGACAGGGAAGTATGACGAGCAGTACTTC
CDR3aa: CASSLGTGKYDEQYF
j_gene: TRBJ2-7
abundance: NA
v_gene: TRBV11-3
d_gene: TRBD1

CDR3nt: TGTGCCAGCAGGCCACCCGGGACAGGGGTTGATGAAAAACTGTTTTTT
CDR3aa: CASRPPGTGVDEKLFF
j_gene: TRBJ1-4
abundance: NA
v_gene: TRBV28
d_gene: TRBD1

CDR3nt: TGTGCCAGCTCAGGGGGTAGCAATCAGCCCCAGCATTTT
CDR3aa: CASSGGSNQPQHF
j_gene: TRBJ1-5
abundance: NA
v_gene: TRBV6-5
d_gene: TRBD1

CDR3nt: TGTGCCAGCAGTCTAGTCGGAGAATCCTACGAGCAGTACTTC
CDR3aa: CASSLVGESYEQYF
j_gene: TRBJ2-7
abundance: NA
v_gene: TRBV5-4
d_gene: NA

CDR3nt: TGTGCCAGCAGCCATCTTACAGTTGGGTTTCGGGACTCTGGAAACACCATATATTTT
CDR3aa: CASSHLTVGFRDSGNTIYF
j_gene: TRBJ1-3
abundance: NA
v_gene: TRBV3-1/TRBV3-2
d_gene: NA

CDR3nt: TGTGCCAGCAGTCCTTACAGAAATAGCAATCAGCCCCAGCATTTT
CDR3aa: CASSPYRNSNQPQHF
j_gene: TRBJ1-5
abundance: NA
v_gene: TRBV27
d_gene: NA

CDR3nt: TGTGCCAGCAGCGAGCTTCAGGGGAACAATCAGCCCCAGCATTTT
CDR3aa: CASSELQGNNQPQHF
j_gene: TRBJ1-5
abundance: once
v_gene: TRBV6-2/TRBV6-3
d_gene: NA

CDR3nt: TGTGCCAGCACCCCGGGACTAGCAAGGGTTGAGCAGTTCTTC
CDR3aa: CASTPGLARVEQFF
j_gene: TRBJ2-1
abundance: NA
v_gene: TRBV7-8
d_gene: TRBD2

CDR3nt: TGTGCCAGCTCAGTCGGGGGCCAAGAGACCCAGTACTTC
CDR3aa: CASSVGGQETQYF
j_gene: TRBJ2-5
abundance: NA
v_gene: TRBV18
d_gene: NA

CDR3nt: TGTGCCAGCAGTTACCAGGGGATAAGAGAGACCCAGTACTTC
CDR3aa: CASSYQGIRETQYF
j_gene: TRBJ2-5
abundance: NA
v_gene: TRBV6-2/TRBV6-3
d_gene: NA

CDR3nt: TGTGCCAGCAGCTTAGAGGCCGGGTCTCTAGGACTAGCGGGAGTTAGTGGCACAGATACGCAGTATTTT
CDR3aa: CASSLEAGSLGLAGVSGTDTQYF
j_gene: TRBJ2-3
abundance: NA
v_gene: TRBV13
d_gene: TRBD2